Listed below are T cell receptor beta chains from one sample, sequenced in a study of cytomegalovirus exposure and HLA in healthy donors. Method: immunoSEQ multiplex PCR; TCRdb's copy keeps in-frame clones and lacks some. The sample yields under 40,000 clones, approximately 80% seen once. The specimen sequenced was PBMCs. All receptors derive from a male donor in good health and CMV-seronegative. Each CDR3 is given with its conserved first and last residue. A D gene is named only where the DNA matches it firmly. The size entry is marked missing in some rows and otherwise reads once, few, many or a size class.

D	size	V	J	CDR3	DNA
-	-	TRBV4-1	TRBJ2-1	CASSPGDEQFF	TGCGCCAGCAGCCCAGGCGATGAGCAGTTCTTC
-	-	TRBV19	TRBJ1-1	CASSPQGRNTEAFF	TGTGCCAGTAGTCCGCAGGGGAGGAACACTGAAGCTTTCTTT
TRBD1	few	TRBV18	TRBJ1-4	CASSQGADEKLFF	TGTGCCAGCTCTCAGGGGGCCGATGAAAAACTGTTTTTT
-	-	TRBV7-9	TRBJ1-4	CASSPQGVNEKLFF	TGTGCCAGCAGCCCACAGGGTGTAAATGAAAAACTGTTTTTT
-	-	TRBV12-1	TRBJ1-2	CASSLGRRRRGYTF	TGTGCCAGCAGCCTTGGTCGTAGGAGACGAGGCTACACCTTC
-	-	TRBV5-1	TRBJ1-2	CASSLAQGMVGYTF	TGCGCCAGCAGCTTGGCCCAGGGGATGGTTGGCTACACCTTC
-	-	TRBV30	TRBJ2-1	CAWSLTNEQFF	TGTGCCTGGAGCCTAACCAATGAGCAGTTCTTC
-	once	TRBV6-1	TRBJ2-5	CASTRGGRRETQYF	TGTGCCAGCACCCGCGGCGGGCGACGGGAGACCCAGTACTTC
-	-	TRBV29-1	TRBJ1-2	CSAKTENYGYTF	TGCAGCGCCAAGACAGAAAACTATGGCTACACCTTC
-	-	TRBV5-6	TRBJ1-4	CASKPNGGTNEKLFF	TGTGCCAGCAAACCCAATGGGGGCACTAATGAAAAACTGTTTTTT
-	-	TRBV6-5	TRBJ1-1	CASSFQDNRAEAFF	TGTGCCAGCAGTTTTCAGGACAATCGGGCTGAAGCTTTCTTT
-	-	TRBV29-1	TRBJ1-2	CSVEGHTLFDGYTF	TGCAGCGTTGAAGGACATACACTTTTCGATGGCTACACCTTC
-	-	TRBV18	TRBJ2-7	CASSPAGIYEQYF	TGTGCCAGCTCACCGGCAGGGATCTACGAGCAGTACTTC
TRBD1	-	TRBV9	TRBJ1-3	CASSPRLDRVDTIYF	TGTGCCAGCAGCCCCCGACTGGACAGGGTCGACACCATATATTTT
TRBD1	-	TRBV10-1	TRBJ2-2	CASRRDRGNTGELFF	TGCGCCAGCAGGAGGGACAGGGGGAACACCGGGGAGCTGTTTTTT
-	-	TRBV6-6	TRBJ1-2	CASSTGNYGYTF	TGTGCCAGCAGTACAGGGAACTATGGCTACACCTTC
-	-	TRBV6-6	TRBJ1-3	CASRRTVEGNTIYF	TGTGCCAGCAGACGGACAGTAGAAGGGAACACCATATATTTT
-	few	TRBV7-9	TRBJ1-6	CASSLGGLNSPLHF	TGTGCCAGCAGCTTAGGCGGGTTAAATTCACCCCTCCACTTT
-	medium-sized	TRBV2	TRBJ2-7	CASSPRGGITYEQYF	TGTGCCAGCAGCCCCCGGGGAGGCATCACCTACGAGCAGTACTTC
TRBD1	-	TRBV27	TRBJ1-2	CASSSYTGGNGYTF	TGTGCCAGCAGTTCCTACACAGGGGGGAATGGCTACACCTTC
TRBD1	few	TRBV15	TRBJ1-5	CATSRDLTGVQPQHF	TGTGCCACCAGCAGAGATTTGACAGGGGTCCAGCCCCAGCATTTT
TRBD2	-	TRBV30	TRBJ2-2	CACRGLAGGWGTGELFF	TGTGCCTGTAGGGGACTAGCGGGGGGGTGGGGCACCGGGGAGCTGTTTTTT
-	-	TRBV7-3	TRBJ2-6	CASSSVRTGANVLTF	TGTGCCAGCAGCTCGGTCAGGACAGGGGCCAACGTCCTGACTTTC
TRBD2	-	TRBV10-3	TRBJ2-2	CAISASGTPGGTGELFF	TGTGCCATCAGTGCCAGCGGGACCCCGGGGGGGACCGGGGAGCTGTTTTTT
-	-	TRBV7-4	TRBJ1-5	CAGSYRVHQPQHF	TGTGCCGGCAGCTACAGGGTCCATCAGCCCCAGCATTTT
TRBD2	-	TRBV7-3	TRBJ2-3	CASSLAGGPADTQYF	TGTGCCAGCAGCCTAGCGGGGGGCCCCGCAGATACGCAGTATTTT
-	-	TRBV4-3	TRBJ2-2	CASSQGERGTGELFF	TGCGCCAGCAGCCAAGGCGAGCGTGGCACCGGGGAGCTGTTTTTT
TRBD2	once	TRBV28	TRBJ2-1	CASSVGLAGVPYNEQFF	TGTGCCAGCAGCGTAGGGCTAGCGGGAGTCCCTTACAATGAGCAGTTCTTC
TRBD1	-	TRBV5-1	TRBJ1-1	CASSGGTGNTEAFF	TGCGCCAGCAGCGGGGGGACAGGGAACACTGAAGCTTTCTTT
TRBD1	-	TRBV10-3	TRBJ2-5	CAISESDRGRTETQYF	TGTGCCATCAGTGAGTCCGACAGGGGGAGAACGGAGACCCAGTACTTC
TRBD1	-	TRBV7-3	TRBJ2-2	CASSLTGGTGELFF	TGTGCCAGCAGCCTGACAGGGGGTACCGGGGAGCTGTTTTTT
-	-	TRBV5-1	TRBJ1-1	CASSLAVNTEAFF	TGCGCCAGCAGCTTGGCGGTAAACACTGAAGCTTTCTTT
TRBD1	-	TRBV7-2	TRBJ1-2	CASSKRDRLYGYTF	TGTGCCAGCAGTAAACGGGACAGGCTCTATGGCTACACCTTC
TRBD1	-	TRBV4-3	TRBJ1-1	CASSQAQGAGTEAFF	TGCGCCAGCAGCCAGGCACAGGGGGCGGGCACTGAAGCTTTCTTT
-	-	TRBV25-1	TRBJ1-4	CASSERGQGEKLFF	TGTGCCAGCAGTGAGCGGGGGCAAGGTGAAAAACTGTTTTTT
-	-	TRBV28	TRBJ2-1	CASSSYLLGGGLEQFF	TGTGCCAGCAGTTCGTACTTACTGGGAGGGGGTCTTGAGCAGTTCTTC
-	-	TRBV7-2	TRBJ1-5	CASSLTYRVHQPQHF	TGTGCCAGCAGCTTAACCTACAGGGTTCACCAGCCCCAGCATTTT
TRBD2	-	TRBV9	TRBJ2-1	CASSELAGGYNEQFF	TGTGCCAGCAGCGAGCTAGCGGGAGGGTACAATGAGCAGTTCTTC
-	-	TRBV5-1	TRBJ2-2	CASSLATLNTGELFF	TGCGCCAGCAGCTTGGCTACTTTGAACACCGGGGAGCTGTTTTTT
TRBD2	-	TRBV30	TRBJ2-1	CAWSRLAGVAMTYNEQFF	TGTGCCTGGAGTAGACTAGCGGGGGTGGCTATGACCTACAATGAGCAGTTCTTC